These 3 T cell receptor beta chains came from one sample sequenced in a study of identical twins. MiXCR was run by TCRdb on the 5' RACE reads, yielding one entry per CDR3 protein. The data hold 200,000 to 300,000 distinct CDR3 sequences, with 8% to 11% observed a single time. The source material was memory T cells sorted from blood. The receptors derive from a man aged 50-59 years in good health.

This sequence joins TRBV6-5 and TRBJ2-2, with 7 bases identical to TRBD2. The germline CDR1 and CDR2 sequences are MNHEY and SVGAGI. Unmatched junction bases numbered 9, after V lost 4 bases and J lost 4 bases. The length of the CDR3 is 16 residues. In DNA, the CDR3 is TGTGCCAGCAGTTTCCTAGCGGTGGGGGTCACCGGGGAGCTGTTTTTT. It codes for CASSFLAVGVTGELFF.

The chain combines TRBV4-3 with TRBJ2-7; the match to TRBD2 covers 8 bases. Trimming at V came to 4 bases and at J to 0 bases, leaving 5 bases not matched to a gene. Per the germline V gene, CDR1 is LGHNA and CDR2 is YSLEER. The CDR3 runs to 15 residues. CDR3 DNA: TGCGCCAGCAGCCCGACTAGCGCGGGCTCCTACGAGCAGTACTTC. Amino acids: CASSPTSAGSYEQYF.

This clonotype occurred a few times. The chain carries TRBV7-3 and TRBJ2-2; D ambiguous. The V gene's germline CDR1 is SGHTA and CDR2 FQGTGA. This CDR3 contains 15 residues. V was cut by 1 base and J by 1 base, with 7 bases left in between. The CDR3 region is CASSLSPGNTGELFF. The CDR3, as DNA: TGTGCCAGCAGCTTAAGCCCGGGGAACACCGGGGAGCTGTTTTTT.